This TCR beta chain was sequenced for a study of blood T cell repertoires in COVID-19. Turning to the study itself: The United States, Italy and Spain provided the acute and convalescent COVID-19 samples.

Patients from Seattle were sampled longitudinally, starting during active infection. The germline CDR1 and CDR2 sequences are SEHNR and FQNEAQ (reference sequence). V dropped 1 base and J dropped 9 bases, with 16 bases sitting between them. The CDR3 has 15 amino acids. Original methodology: Estimation of nucleated cell counts relied on the amplification of reference gene primers. This table comes from immunoSEQ multiplex PCR, and its TCRdb copy is limited to in-frame clones, with some not included. V and J calls and clone size are copied from that table; D and trimming were computed from the DNA. Here the sample spans hundreds of thousands of clones, roughly 89% being singletons.

This TCR was sampled from a man in his late teens or twenties with COVID-19, enrolled during active disease. Sample: peripheral blood. The V gene is TRBV7-9, the J gene TRBJ2-1; D may be TRBD2 (6 bases). CDR3 nucleotide sequence: TGTGCCAGCAGCTTAGTTGGGGGAGGAAATGGTGAGCAGTTCTTC. Translation: CASSLVGGGNGEQFF.